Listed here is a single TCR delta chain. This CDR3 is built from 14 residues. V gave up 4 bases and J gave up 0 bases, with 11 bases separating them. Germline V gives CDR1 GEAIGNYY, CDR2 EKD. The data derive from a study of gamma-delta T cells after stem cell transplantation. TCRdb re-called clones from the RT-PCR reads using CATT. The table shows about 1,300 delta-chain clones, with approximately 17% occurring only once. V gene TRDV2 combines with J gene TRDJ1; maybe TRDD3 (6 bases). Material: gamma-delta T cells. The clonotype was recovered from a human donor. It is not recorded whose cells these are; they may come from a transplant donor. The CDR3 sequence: CACERLGDTDKLIF. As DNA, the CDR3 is TGTGCCTGTGAACGATTGGGGGACACCGATAAACTCATCTTT.